This passage covers 14 T cell receptor beta chains from one sample sequenced in a study of T cell repertoires and Cas9 in healthy adults. Only in-frame clones appear in the TCRdb table, and some are missing; sequencing was by immunoSEQ multiplex PCR. The table includes around 23,000 clones, approximately 90% detected once. Sequenced sample: CD4+ effector T cells (CD127+, CD25-, CD137-, CD154-) from PBMCs; culture status not recorded. The source is a human donor in good health.

The chain joins TRBV9 to TRBJ1-1; no definite D call. Germline CDR1 SGDLS, CDR2 YYNGEE. The CDR3 loop spans 13 amino acids. Trimming stripped 0 bases from V and 5 bases from J, with 8 bases between. The chain's CDR3 is CASSVGAWTEAFF. CDR3 nucleotides: TGTGCCAGCAGCGTAGGGGCATGGACTGAAGCTTTCTTT.

V and J are TRBV7-9 and TRBJ2-3, with a possible D match to TRBD2 (5 bases). CDR1 and CDR2 from the germline V gene are SEHNR and FQNEAQ (reference sequence). Between the trimmed V and J ends, which lost 5 bases and 2 bases, there was a span of 11 bases. The CDR3 consists of 14 residues. The DNA for the CDR3 is TGTGCCAGCAGCGCAGGACTGATCACAGATACGCAGTATTTT. As protein: CASSAGLITDTQYF. The variable domain in full, with the rest retrieved from reference TRBV7-9 and TRBJ2-3, is DTGVSQNPRHKITKRGQNVTFRCDPISEHNRLYWYRQTLGQGPEFLTYFQNEAQLEKSRLLSDRFSAERPKGSFSTLEIQRTEQGDSAMYLCASSAGLITDTQYFGPGTRLTVL.

The J gene is TRBJ2-5, the V gene TRBV6-6; TRBD1 matches 7 bases. Germline trimming cut 6 bases from V and 2 bases from J; bases unmatched to any gene: 3. This CDR3 is 13 amino acids long. Germline V gene lookup returns CDR1 MNHNY and CDR2 SVGAGI (reference sequence). The CDR3 protein is CASSSGQQETQYF. In nucleotides, the CDR3 is TGTGCCAGCAGCTCGGGACAGCAAGAGACCCAGTACTTC.

The chain links TRBV6-1 to TRBJ1-4, with D possibly TRBD1 on 6 matching bases. This CDR3 spans 16 amino acids. CDR1 MNHNS and CDR2 SASEGT come from the germline V gene. V gave up 1 base and J gave up 5 bases, with 14 bases separating them. The CDR3 sequence is CASSEVAGAGNEKLFF. DNA for the CDR3: TGTGCCAGCAGTGAAGTGGCAGGGGCGGGAAATGAAAAACTGTTTTTT.

The chain combines TRBV5-1 with TRBJ2-1; the match to TRBD2 covers 8 bases. J lost 4 bases, V lost 3 bases, and 9 bases had no gene match. Germline V gives CDR1 SGHRS, CDR2 YFSETQ. The CDR3 is 16 amino acids. The CDR3 here is CASSSRTSRTYNEQFF. DNA of the CDR3: TGCGCCAGCAGCTCCAGGACTAGCCGAACGTACAATGAGCAGTTCTTC.

J is TRBJ2-1 and V is TRBV7-3; D is unresolved. V gave up 0 bases and J gave up 5 bases, with 5 bases separating them. The CDR3 extends over 13 amino acids. Germline CDR1 is SGHTA and CDR2 is FQGTGA. DNA of the CDR3: TGTGCCAGCAGCTTAACGCGTGACAATGAGCAGTTCTTC. It encodes CASSLTRDNEQFF.

The chain employs TRBV20-1 and TRBJ2-3, with D perhaps assigned TRBD1 or TRBD2 (5 bases each). Trimming pared 6 bases from V and 6 bases from J, leaving 10 bases between. Germline V gives CDR1 DFQATT, CDR2 SNEGSKA (reference sequence). The CDR3 is made up of 11 amino acids. CDR3 sequence (DNA): TGCAGTGCCATGTGGGGGGATACGCAGTATTTT. This encodes CSAMWGDTQYF.

The V and J genes are TRBV7-9 and TRBJ2-7; possible D gene TRBD1, 5 bases. CDR3 length equals 11 residues. The germline V gene has CDR1 SEHNR and CDR2 FQNEAQ (reference sequence). V lost 8 bases and J 7 bases, leaving 12 bases between the germline ends. CDR3 amino acids: CASPRQGEQYV. The CDR3 DNA reads TGTGCCAGCCCGAGGCAGGGAGAGCAGTACGTC.

The chain couples TRBV4-2 to TRBJ2-2; D might be TRBD2 (5 bases). This CDR3 has 15 amino acids. In germline, CDR1 is LGHNA, CDR2 YNFKEQ. V was clipped by 1 base and J by 7 bases, with 13 bases between them. The CDR3, as DNA: TGTGCCAGCAGCCAAGTGGGCGGGCGGAACGGGGAGCTGTTTTTT. The encoded protein is CASSQVGGRNGELFF.

This chain uses TRBV28 with TRBJ1-2; 9 bases match TRBD1. The CDR3 spans 14 residues. V lost 0 bases and J lost 4; bases outside the gene matches: 0. The germline CDR1 and CDR2 sequences are MDHEN and SYDVKM. CDR3 sequence (DNA): TGTGCCAGCAGTTTATGGGACAGGGGCTATGGCTACACCTTC. Residues: CASSLWDRGYGYTF.

The V gene is TRBV19, the J gene TRBJ1-2; D gene unclear. V was pared by 3 bases and J by 5 bases, with 13 bases between. The V gene's germline CDR1 is LNHDA and CDR2 SQIVND (reference sequence). The CDR3 spans 14 residues. Here the CDR3 DNA reads TGTGCCAGTAGTATTGGGCTCGCGCGATATGGCTACACCTTC. Its protein product is CASSIGLARYGYTF.

This clone appeared once. The CDR3 is CASSFASDLNTEAFF. The CDR3 bases are TGTGCCAGCAGCTTCGCTTCAGACCTGAACACTGAAGCTTTCTTT. This chain connects TRBV9 to TRBJ1-1, with D unclear. Germline loops: CDR1 SGDLS, CDR2 YYNGEE. V lost 4 bases to trimming and J lost 0 bases, with 13 bases between them. The CDR3 covers 15 residues.

The gene calls are TRBV28 and TRBJ1-5; 7 bases fit TRBD1. CDR3 size: 14 residues. Germline CDR1 reads MDHEN; CDR2 reads SYDVKM. V was clipped by 9 bases and J by 5 bases; unmatched bases: 10. Here the CDR3 reads CASRQGGEDQPQHF. The CDR3 nucleotides are TGTGCCAGTCGACAGGGAGGCGAGGATCAGCCCCAGCATTTT.

The gene calls are TRBV7-8 and TRBJ1-2; a weak D match, TRBD1 (6 bases). Deletions cut 5 bases from V and 6 bases from J, with 13 bases between. This CDR3 is built from 13 residues. Germline V gives CDR1 SGHVS, CDR2 FQNEAQ. CDR3 sequence reads: CASSIWTEDGYTF. The CDR3 DNA sequence: TGTGCCAGCAGCATCTGGACAGAAGATGGCTACACCTTC.